These 26 T cell receptor beta chains came from one sample sequenced in a study of cytomegalovirus exposure and HLA in healthy donors. PCR primers comprised 60 Vbeta and 13 Jbeta primers. Using immunoSEQ multiplex PCR, the repertoire was profiled, and TCRdb retains in-frame clones only, with some absent. The table records 90,000 or so clones, roughly three quarters of them present only once. Sequenced sample: PBMCs. The receptor set was obtained from a woman between 45 and 65 years old in good health and CMV-seropositive.

This sequence joins TRBV6-5 and TRBJ2-1; tentative D call: TRBD2 (6 bases). Trimming took 6 bases from V and 4 from J, leaving 16 bases between them. The germline CDR1 and CDR2 sequences are MNHEY and SVGAGI. The CDR3 is 15 amino acids. CDR3 region: CASSHLSGSYNEQFF. In nucleotides, the CDR3 is TGTGCCAGCAGCCACCTTAGCGGCAGTTACAATGAGCAGTTCTTC.

This chain connects TRBV13 to TRBJ1-6, with a weak D call TRBD1 (5 bases). Germline V lookup: CDR1 PRHDT, CDR2 FYEKMQ (reference sequence). V lost 9 bases and J lost 5, with 23 bases in between. This CDR3 has 17 residues. CDR3 sequence reads: CASRRGGAYRNNSPLHF. The CDR3 coding sequence is TGTGCCAGTAGACGGGGAGGGGCCTACCGGAATAATTCACCCCTCCACTTT.

Worth noting for this clone: The junction departs from germline at one end; a sequencing error may be responsible. The gene calls are TRBV6-5 and TRBJ1-1, with D unresolved. This CDR3 spans 12 amino acids. Germline loops: CDR1 MNHEY, CDR2 SVGAGI. The CDR3 nucleotides are TGTGCCGGCAGTTACGGCCACACTGAAGCTTTCTTT. Translation gives CAGSYGHTEAFF.

This chain joins TRBV11-2 and TRBJ2-2; TRBD2 matches 8 bases. Germline V CDR1 and CDR2: SGHAT, FQNNGV. V was pared by 1 base and J by 1 base, with 8 bases of the junction left unmatched. The CDR3 has 18 amino acids. CDR3 amino acids: CASSLVLAGGGNTGELFF. Written as DNA, the CDR3 is TGTGCCAGCAGCTTAGTACTGGCGGGGGGAGGGAACACCGGGGAGCTGTTTTTT.

The genes are TRBV5-4 and TRBJ1-1; the D is unclear. The V gene's germline CDR1 is SGHNT and CDR2 YYREEE (reference sequence). The V end lost 0 bases, the J end lost 11 bases, and 11 bases lay between the germline ends. This CDR3 comprises 12 residues. The DNA of the CDR3 is TGTGCCAGCAGCTTGGAGGCGGGGAAGGCTTTCTTT. Its translation is CASSLEAGKAFF.

The V call is TRBV7-8, the J call TRBJ2-1; 9 nucleotides line up with TRBD2. Unmatched junction bases numbered 15, after V lost 5 bases and J lost 7 bases. Germline loops: CDR1 SGHVS, CDR2 FQNEAQ. This CDR3 spans 17 amino acids. CDR3 residues: CASSRESPGLAVNEQFF. The CDR3 DNA reads as TGTGCCAGCAGCCGGGAGTCGCCGGGACTAGCAGTAAATGAGCAGTTCTTC.

This chain uses TRBV25-1 with TRBJ1-2; D is unclear. In germline, CDR1 is MGHDK, CDR2 SYGVNS. The CDR3 is 15 amino acids. Trimming stripped 1 base from V and 0 bases from J, with 9 bases between. CDR3 nucleotides: TGTGCCAGCAGTGAATTAGGAACAGCTAACTATGGCTACACCTTC. Encoded protein: CASSELGTANYGYTF.

V and J are TRBV11-2 and TRBJ1-4; 9 bases match TRBD1. Germline CDR1 is SGHAT and CDR2 is FQNNGV. Trimming cost V 5 bases and J 1 base; bases outside gene matches: 11. This CDR3 is built from 18 residues. CDR3 sequence reads: CASSHPGTGPVTNEKLFF. CDR3 DNA: TGTGCCAGCAGCCACCCCGGGACAGGGCCAGTAACTAATGAAAAACTGTTTTTT. The full variable domain, completed using reference TRBV11-2 and TRBJ1-4, is EAGVAQSPRYKIIEKRQSVAFWCNPISGHATLYWYQQILGQGPKLLIQFQNNGVVDDSQLPKDRFSAERLKGVDSTLKIQPAKLEDSAVYLCASSHPGTGPVTNEKLFFGSGTQLSVL.

V is TRBV21-1 and J is TRBJ2-7; TRBD1, the table's D call, lacks a check against the DNA. TRBV21-1 is reported as a pseudogene. The CDR3 sequence is 16 residues long. Here the CDR3 reads CASSKSGTGISYEQYV. CDR3 sequence (DNA): TGTGCCAGCAGCAAATCCGGGACAGGGATCTCCTACGAGCAGTACGTC.

This chain links TRBV2 with TRBJ2-7; tentatively, D is TRBD1 (5 bases). V dropped 7 bases and J dropped 7 bases, with 26 bases sitting between them. This CDR3 comprises 16 residues. Germline V gene sequence: CDR1 SNHLY, CDR2 FYNNEI. As DNA, the CDR3 is TGTGCCAGCACCCAACCCCCAGGGTGGGCCGGAGAGGAGCAGTACTTC. Its translation: CASTQPPGWAGEEQYF.

The rearrangement joins TRBV19 to TRBJ2-1, with D tentatively TRBD1 (5 bases). From germline, CDR1 is LNHDA and CDR2 SQIVND (reference sequence). The CDR3 has 14 residues. Trimming left V 6 bases short and J 8 bases short, with 17 bases between. The CDR3 DNA reads TGTGCCAGTAGCGCGGACAAACGTGGGGATGAGCAGTTCTTC. The encoded protein is CASSADKRGDEQFF.

The V and J genes are TRBV2 and TRBJ1-3, with 9 bases matching TRBD1. Trimming cost V 7 bases and J 1 base; bases outside gene matches: 5. Germline V gene sequence: CDR1 SNHLY, CDR2 FYNNEI. CDR3 length equals 15 residues. DNA of the CDR3: TGTGCCAGCACGGCGGACAGGGGTTCTGGAAACACCATATATTTT. Translation gives CASTADRGSGNTIYF.

This clone is a singleton in its sample. The chain carries TRBV11-3 and TRBJ2-2; D is uncertain. From germline, CDR1 is SGHNT and CDR2 YENEEA. V was trimmed by 3 bases and J by 1 base, leaving 12 bases between them. The CDR3 contains 16 residues. CDR3 nucleotide sequence: TGTGCCAGCAGCTTTGAACCTTCAGTGAACACCGGGGAGCTGTTTTTT. It encodes CASSFEPSVNTGELFF.

The chain employs TRBV7-3 and TRBJ2-6; 7 nucleotides agree with TRBD1. J lost 0 bases, V lost 1 base, and 9 bases had no gene match. Germline V lookup: CDR1 SGHTA, CDR2 FQGTGA. This CDR3 comprises 19 residues. In DNA, the CDR3 is TGTGCCAGCAGCTTAAGGACAGGAAGCACATTCTCTGGGGCCAACGTCCTGACTTTC. This sequence encodes CASSLRTGSTFSGANVLTF.

V and J are TRBV5-1 and TRBJ2-2; 7 nucleotides match TRBD1. CDR3 length equals 15 residues. The ends lost 6 bases at V and 3 bases at J; junction bases unmatched: 8. The germline V gene has CDR1 SGHRS and CDR2 YFSETQ. The CDR3 DNA sequence: TGCGCCAGCACCCAACAGGGGCGAGACACCGGGGAGCTGTTTTTT. It encodes CASTQQGRDTGELFF.

This chain connects TRBV6-6 to TRBJ1-1, with TRBD1 as a possible D gene (6 bases). V lost 5 bases, J lost 3 bases, and 13 bases lay in between. Germline values: CDR1 MNHNY, CDR2 SVGAGI (reference sequence). This CDR3 is built from 14 residues. The DNA for the CDR3 is TGTGCCAGCAGTACCCAATCAGGGGACACTGAAGCTTTCTTT. This encodes CASSTQSGDTEAFF.

The gene calls are TRBV18 and TRBJ2-2, with TRBD2 matching 10 bases. Germline CDR1 KGHSH, CDR2 LQKENI. The CDR3 totals 17 residues. V lost 4 bases, J lost 5 bases, and 10 bases stayed unmatched. Here the CDR3 reads CASSRLAGVDVTGELFF. The CDR3 nucleotides read TGTGCCAGCTCACGGCTAGCGGGAGTAGATGTAACCGGGGAGCTGTTTTTT.

The V call is TRBV28, the J call TRBJ1-2, with D hard to call. CDR3 length equals 16 residues. Deletions cut 1 base from V and 3 bases from J, with 15 bases between. Looked up from germline, CDR1 is MDHEN and CDR2 is SYDVKM. CDR3 region: CASSLSPPGPDYGYTF. The CDR3 DNA reads as TGTGCCAGCAGTTTATCCCCACCTGGGCCGGACTATGGCTACACCTTC.

The chain has TRBV29-1 and TRBJ1-1; possible D gene TRBD1, 6 bases. The CDR3 has 14 residues. CDR1 SQVTM and CDR2 ANQGSEA come from the germline V gene. The V end lost 3 bases, the J end lost 4 bases, and 15 bases lay between the germline ends. The CDR3 loop is CSVDGEIGGTEAFF. The DNA for the CDR3 is TGCAGCGTTGATGGGGAAATAGGGGGCACTGAAGCTTTCTTT.

The chain couples TRBV29-1 to TRBJ1-2, with D tentatively TRBD1 (6 bases). From germline, CDR1 is SQVTM and CDR2 ANQGSEA. Trimming removed 3 bases at V and 7 bases at J, with 12 bases between. The CDR3 covers 12 residues. DNA for the CDR3: TGCAGCGTTGATGGGGGCCTGGGTGGCTACACCTTC. This codes for CSVDGGLGGYTF. Full variable domain (outside the CDR3, taken from reference TRBV29-1 and TRBJ1-2): SAVISQKPSRDICQRGTSLTIQCQVDSQVTMMFWYRQQPGQSLTLIATANQGSEATYESGFVIDKFPISRPNLTFSTLTVSNMSPEDSSIYLCSVDGGLGGYTFGSGTRLTVV.

This chain uses TRBV4-1 with TRBJ2-2; D is possibly TRBD1 (5 bases). Germline assignment: CDR1 MGHRA and CDR2 YSYEKL. The CDR3 is made up of 18 amino acids. The V gene lost 4 bases and the J gene lost 1 base, with 19 bases spanning the gap. The CDR3 DNA follows: TGCGCCAGCAGCCGCTTAGGGGTGACAGTTAGGAACACCGGGGAGCTGTTTTTT. Protein sequence: CASSRLGVTVRNTGELFF.

The chain couples TRBV18 to TRBJ1-1; D call uncertain. CDR1 KGHSH and CDR2 LQKENI come from the germline V gene. V lost 6 bases, J lost 5 bases, and 13 bases lay in between. The CDR3 sequence is 13 residues long. DNA of the CDR3: TGTGCCAGCTCGGTCTCAGAAGTAACTGAAGCTTTCTTT. Its protein product is CASSVSEVTEAFF.

The chain has TRBV29-1 and TRBJ2-7; the match to TRBD1 covers 7 bases. V was clipped by 1 base and J by 6 bases; unmatched bases: 12. The CDR3 totals 15 residues. Germline V gives CDR1 SQVTM, CDR2 ANQGSEA. CDR3 residues: CSVEGATGLLGEQYF. The CDR3 DNA sequence: TGCAGCGTTGAAGGGGCGACAGGGCTCCTCGGCGAGCAGTACTTC.

V is TRBV2 and J is TRBJ2-7, with TRBD2 identical over 9 bases. J lost 2 bases, V lost 0 bases, and 11 bases had no gene match. The CDR3 runs to 18 residues. Germline CDR1 reads SNHLY; CDR2 reads FYNNEI. The CDR3 region has the DNA TGTGCCAGCAGTGAAGCGCCGGCGGGAGGGCCGTACACCTACGAGCAGTACGTC. Amino acid sequence: CASSEAPAGGPYTYEQYV.

The rearrangement joins TRBV2 to TRBJ2-5; 9 bases agree with TRBD1. The V gene's germline CDR1 is SNHLY and CDR2 FYNNEI. V shed 9 bases, J shed 7 bases, and the junction held 9 bases outside the gene matches. The CDR3 is 13 amino acids. CDR3 in amino acids: CASQQGAPGTQYF. The CDR3 coding sequence is TGTGCCAGTCAACAGGGGGCTCCGGGGACCCAGTACTTC.

This clone has just one count. The V call is TRBV30, the J call TRBJ2-3; 14 positions agree with TRBD2. Germline V lookup: CDR1 GTSNPN, CDR2 SVGIG (reference sequence). V dropped 2 bases and J dropped 1; count of bases not matched to a gene: 5. The CDR3 has 17 amino acids. The DNA for the CDR3 is TGTGCCTGGAGTCTGGGACTAGCGGGAGTCGGCACAGATACGCAGTATTTT. Amino acid sequence: CAWSLGLAGVGTDTQYF. The whole variable domain, filled in from reference TRBV30 and TRBJ2-3, reads SQTIHQWPATLVQPVGSPLSLECTVEGTSNPNLYWYRQAAGRGLQLLFYSVGIGQISSEVPQNLSASRPQDRQFILSSKKLLLSDSGFYLCAWSLGLAGVGTDTQYFGPGTRLTVL.